These T cell receptor beta chains were read from a single sample in a study of shared clonotypes between healthy human individuals. The protocol was immunoSEQ multiplex PCR, while the TCRdb copy is restricted to in-frame clones and leaves out a portion. The table lists under 700,000 clones, approximately 95% of them singletons. Sequencing was performed on naive CD8+ T cells sorted from blood. Source of these receptors: a woman aged 25 to 39 in good health. CDR3s include the opening cysteine and the closing phenylalanine or tryptophan. A D gene is named only where the DNA matches it firmly. Expanded clones get a size class; other rows say once, few or many, or leave the size out.

V,D,size,J,CDR3
TRBV27,.,.,TRBJ2-2,CASSLSSTGELFF
TRBV28,TRBD1,.,TRBJ2-2,CASSLTGDNGELFF
TRBV29-1,.,.,TRBJ2-7,CSVRTDTYEQYF
TRBV28,TRBD2,.,TRBJ2-7,CASSPSSGSAYEQYF
TRBV28,.,.,TRBJ2-7,CASSLSLYEQYF
TRBV7-2,.,.,TRBJ2-2,CASSSWMGKNTGELFF
TRBV5-1,.,.,TRBJ2-2,CASSLWDAGGELFF
TRBV5-6,.,.,TRBJ2-7,CASSTTGTGEQYF
TRBV5-6,TRBD1,.,TRBJ2-7,CASSDTAGTGFYEQYF
TRBV28,.,.,TRBJ2-7,CASRGRGPYEQYF
TRBV15,.,.,TRBJ1-1,CATSLHTENTEAFF
TRBV6-1,.,.,TRBJ1-1,CASSQMGVNTEAFF
TRBV27,.,.,TRBJ2-5,CASSLIPSGETQYF
TRBV19,.,once,TRBJ1-5,CASAATGRINQPQHF
TRBV9,.,.,TRBJ2-7,CASSVGRSGYEQYF
TRBV28,.,.,TRBJ2-1,CASSFTVGRYNEQFF
TRBV7-9,.,.,TRBJ1-1,CASSRGVAEAFF
TRBV29-1,TRBD1,.,TRBJ1-2,CSVEDQVVGTGGSVLGYGYTF
TRBV6-5,.,.,TRBJ2-7,CASRTGIGSYEQYF
TRBV6-1,TRBD1,.,TRBJ1-1,CASIEFPGTGPEAFF
TRBV19,.,.,TRBJ1-5,CASTPGVGVHQPQHF
TRBV27,.,.,TRBJ2-2,CASTGTGELFF
TRBV27,.,.,TRBJ1-1,CASSLMGGENTEAFF
TRBV7-2,TRBD2,once,TRBJ2-3,CASSLALVSGRRTDTQYF
TRBV5-1,.,.,TRBJ2-7,CASSFSGSIEQYF
TRBV19,TRBD1,.,TRBJ2-5,CASSGNRGLRETQYF
TRBV27,TRBD2,.,TRBJ2-1,CASSPPGLAGVYNEQFF
TRBV9,.,.,TRBJ1-5,CASSVGSADSNQPQHF